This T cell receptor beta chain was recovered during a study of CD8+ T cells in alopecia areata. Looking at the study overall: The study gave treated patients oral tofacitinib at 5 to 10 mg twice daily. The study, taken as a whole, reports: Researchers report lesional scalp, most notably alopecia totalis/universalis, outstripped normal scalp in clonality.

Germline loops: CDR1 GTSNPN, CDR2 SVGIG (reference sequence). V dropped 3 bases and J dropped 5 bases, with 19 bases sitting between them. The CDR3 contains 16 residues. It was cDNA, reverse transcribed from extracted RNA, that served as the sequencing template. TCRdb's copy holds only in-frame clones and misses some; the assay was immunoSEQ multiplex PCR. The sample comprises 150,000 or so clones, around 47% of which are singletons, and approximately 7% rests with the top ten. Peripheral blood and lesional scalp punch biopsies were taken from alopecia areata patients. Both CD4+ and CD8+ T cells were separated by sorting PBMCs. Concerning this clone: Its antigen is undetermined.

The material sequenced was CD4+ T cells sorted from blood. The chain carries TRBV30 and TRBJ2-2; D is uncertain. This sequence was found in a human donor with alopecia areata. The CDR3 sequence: CAWSPSPEESTGELFF. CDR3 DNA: TGTGCCTGGAGCCCATCCCCGGAAGAATCAACCGGGGAGCTGTTTTTT.